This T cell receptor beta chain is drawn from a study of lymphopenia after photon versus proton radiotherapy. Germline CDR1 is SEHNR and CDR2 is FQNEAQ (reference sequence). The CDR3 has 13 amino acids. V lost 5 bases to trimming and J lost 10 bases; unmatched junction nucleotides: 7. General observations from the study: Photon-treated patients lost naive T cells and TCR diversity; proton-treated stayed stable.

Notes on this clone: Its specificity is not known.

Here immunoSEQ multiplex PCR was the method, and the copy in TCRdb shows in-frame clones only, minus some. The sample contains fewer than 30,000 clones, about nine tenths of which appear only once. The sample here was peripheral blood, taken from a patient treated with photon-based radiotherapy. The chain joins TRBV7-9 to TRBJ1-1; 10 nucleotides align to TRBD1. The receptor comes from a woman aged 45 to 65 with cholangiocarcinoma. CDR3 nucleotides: TGTGCCAGCAGCATCGACAGGGGGCGAGGAGCTTTCTTT. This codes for CASSIDRGRGAFF. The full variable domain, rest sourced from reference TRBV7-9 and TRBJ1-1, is DTGVSQNPRHKITKRGQNVTFRCDPISEHNRLYWYRQTLGQGPEFLTYFQNEAQLEKSRLLSDRFSAERPKGSFSTLEIQRTEQGDSAMYLCASSIDRGRGAFFGQGTRLTVV.